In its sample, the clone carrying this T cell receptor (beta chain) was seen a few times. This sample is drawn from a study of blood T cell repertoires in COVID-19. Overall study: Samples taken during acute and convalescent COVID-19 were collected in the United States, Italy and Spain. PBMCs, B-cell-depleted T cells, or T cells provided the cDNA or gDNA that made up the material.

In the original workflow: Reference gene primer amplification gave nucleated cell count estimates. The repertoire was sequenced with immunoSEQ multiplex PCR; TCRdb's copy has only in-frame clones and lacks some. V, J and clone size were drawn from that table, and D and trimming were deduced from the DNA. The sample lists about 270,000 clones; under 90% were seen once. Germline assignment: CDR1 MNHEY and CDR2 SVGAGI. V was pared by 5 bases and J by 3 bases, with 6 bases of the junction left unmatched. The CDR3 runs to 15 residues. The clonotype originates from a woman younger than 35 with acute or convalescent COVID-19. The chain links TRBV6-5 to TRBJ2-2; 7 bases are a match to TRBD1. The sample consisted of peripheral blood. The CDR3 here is CASSHGTEYTGELFF. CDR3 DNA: TGTGCCAGCAGTCACGGGACAGAATACACCGGGGAGCTGTTTTTT.